Following are 18 T cell receptor beta chains from one sample sequenced in a study of a mutant IDH1 vaccine in newly diagnosed glioma. Time point of the sample: week 11, during vaccination. Vaccination used 300 ug of mutant IDH1 20-mer peptide per dose, with topical imiquimod. The antigens of these receptors remain unknown. Libraries were prepared by immunoSEQ multiplex PCR; TCRdb keeps only in-frame clonotypes and omits some of them. This sample has roughly 60,000 clones, with less than 85% found just once. The material sequenced was PBMCs, taken from a glioma patient whose treatment included an IDH1 peptide vaccine. The receptor source for this set is a man aged 25-40 years with glioma.

The chain has TRBV5-4 and TRBJ1-2, with D hard to call. Trimming left V 0 bases short and J 4 bases short, with 10 bases between. This CDR3 has 14 residues. CDR1 is SGHNT and CDR2 is YYREEE in the germline V gene (reference sequence). The CDR3 DNA follows: TGTGCCAGCAGCTTGGCGCGGACGGGCTATGGCTACACCTTC. It specifies CASSLARTGYGYTF.

The chain uses TRBV7-2 and TRBJ2-1, with TRBD2 matching over 13 bases. Germline CDR1 is SGHTA and CDR2 is FQGNSA. J was trimmed by 0 bases and V by 4 bases; bases with no gene match: 6. This CDR3 has 18 amino acids. In nucleotides, the CDR3 is TGTGCCAGCAGCTCCAGACTAGCGGGAGGCGGCTCCTACAATGAGCAGTTCTTC. Translated: CASSSRLAGGGSYNEQFF.

The CDR3 reads CAWSLDRGLPEAFF. DNA for the CDR3: TGTGCCTGGAGTTTGGACAGGGGGCTCCCTGAAGCTTTCTTT. The rearrangement uses TRBV30 and TRBJ1-1, with 11 nucleotides matching TRBD1. The CDR3 has 14 residues. Germline trimming cut 2 bases from V and 6 bases from J; bases unmatched to any gene: 5. CDR1 is GTSNPN, CDR2 SVGIG, per germline (reference sequence).

This clone was seen a few times. V and J are TRBV9 and TRBJ2-2; 7 bases map to TRBD2. The CDR3 has 14 amino acids. Trimming at V came to 3 bases and at J to 4 bases, leaving 3 bases not matched to a gene. Germline V CDR1 and CDR2: SGDLS, YYNGEE. CDR3 in amino acids: CASSGSSGTGELFF. The CDR3 DNA follows: TGTGCCAGCAGCGGATCTAGCGGCACCGGGGAGCTGTTTTTT.

The chain is built from TRBV7-9 and TRBJ1-3; D gene ambiguous. With 7 bases removed from V and 4 bases from J, the gap between germline ends came to 8 bases. CDR1 and CDR2 (germline): SEHNR, FQNEAQ (reference sequence). The CDR3 runs to 12 residues. The chain's CDR3 is CASKGFGNTIYF. CDR3 bases: TGTGCCAGCAAGGGTTTCGGAAACACCATATATTTT.

The rearrangement uses TRBV11-2 and TRBJ1-4; 8 bases line up with TRBD1. This CDR3 spans 16 amino acids. Looked up from germline, CDR1 is SGHAT and CDR2 is FQNNGV. J gave up 6 bases and V 2 bases, and 8 bases lay outside the gene matches. The CDR3 nucleotides read TGTGCCAGCAGCTTATGGTCAGGGGGCGGTGATGAAAAACTGTTTTTT. This translates into CASSLWSGGGDEKLFF.

V and J are TRBV10-3 and TRBJ1-3; D uncertain. V lost 0 bases and J lost 4, with 4 bases in between. Germline CDR1 reads ENHRY; CDR2 reads SYGVKD. This CDR3 comprises 13 residues. CDR3 in amino acids: CAISESTGNTIYF. In DNA form, the CDR3 reads TGTGCCATCAGTGAGTCAACAGGAAACACCATATATTTT.

The V and J genes are TRBV7-6 and TRBJ1-4; 9 bases align to TRBD1. The CDR3 covers 15 residues. Germline assignment: CDR1 SGHVS and CDR2 FNYEAQ. With V trimmed by 5 bases and J by 6 bases, 7 bases remained unmatched. CDR3 sequence: CASSHPGTGYEKLFF. CDR3 nucleotide sequence: TGTGCCAGCAGCCACCCCGGGACAGGGTATGAAAAACTGTTTTTT.

J is TRBJ1-2 and V is TRBV11-1; 10 positions agree with TRBD1. Per the germline V gene, CDR1 is SGHAT and CDR2 is FQDESV (reference sequence). Unmatched junction bases numbered 1, after V lost 3 bases and J lost 3 bases. This CDR3 region has 14 residues. The CDR3 DNA reads as TGTGCCAGCAGCTTGGACAGGGGGGACTATGGCTACACCTTC. Protein sequence: CASSLDRGDYGYTF.

This chain links TRBV5-4 with TRBJ2-7, with 12 nucleotides matching TRBD1. J gave up 7 bases and V 2 bases, and 7 bases lay outside the gene matches. The germline V gene encodes CDR1 SGHNT and CDR2 YYREEE (reference sequence). The CDR3 has 15 residues. CDR3 loop: CASSLGDRGPGEQYF. The CDR3 DNA reads TGTGCCAGCAGCTTAGGGGACAGGGGGCCGGGGGAGCAGTACTTC.

The gene calls are TRBV11-2 and TRBJ1-2; D is ambiguous. CDR3 length: 12 residues. Germline-derived CDR1 and CDR2 are SGHAT and FQNNGV. Trimming left V 9 bases short and J 0 bases short, with 8 bases between. CDR3 protein: CASRSSNYGYTF. Here the CDR3 DNA reads TGTGCCAGTCGGTCATCTAACTATGGCTACACCTTC.

This chain joins TRBV6-6 and TRBJ2-1; D not certain. Germline values: CDR1 MNHNY, CDR2 SVGAGI (reference sequence). Trimming cost V 7 bases and J 3 bases, with 10 bases left between them. CDR3 length: 13 amino acids. Written as DNA, the CDR3 is TGTGCCAGCACCGTAGGAAGCTACAATGAGCAGTTCTTC. Protein sequence: CASTVGSYNEQFF.

The chain recombines TRBV6-1 with TRBJ2-1; 7 positions agree with TRBD1. The germline CDR1 and CDR2 sequences are MNHNS and SASEGT. The J segment lost 9 bases and the V segment lost 4 bases, leaving 21 bases of the junction unmatched. The CDR3 runs 18 residues. CDR3 residues: CASSGLPPGGFIVPEQFF. CDR3 nucleotide sequence: TGTGCCAGCAGTGGCCTCCCTCCAGGGGGATTTATAGTCCCTGAGCAGTTCTTC.

The chain links TRBV20-1 to TRBJ2-5; tentative D call: TRBD2 (6 bases). V dropped 6 bases and J dropped 2 bases, with 7 bases sitting between them. The germline V gene encodes CDR1 DFQATT and CDR2 SNEGSKA (reference sequence). The CDR3 has 11 amino acids. The CDR3 DNA follows: TGCAGTGCCCGGGGGCAAGAGACCCAGTACTTC. This gives the protein CSARGQETQYF.

The V and J genes are TRBV11-2 and TRBJ1-4, with 10 bases aligning to TRBD1. The germline V gene encodes CDR1 SGHAT and CDR2 FQNNGV. The J segment lost 7 bases and the V segment lost 4 bases, leaving 6 bases of the junction unmatched. The CDR3 has 15 residues. DNA of the CDR3: TGTGCCAGCAGCTCAACCCGGACAGGGGGTGAAAAACTGTTTTTT. Its protein is CASSSTRTGGEKLFF.

In its sample, this clone was seen once. The rearrangement links TRBV5-1 to TRBJ1-3, with D hard to call. V lost 0 bases and J lost 4, with 14 bases in between. The germline V gene has CDR1 SGHRS and CDR2 YFSETQ. The CDR3 totals 16 residues. CDR3 region: CASSLEGIHAGNTIYF. The CDR3, as DNA: TGCGCCAGCAGCTTGGAGGGTATTCATGCAGGAAACACCATATATTTT.

The CDR3 DNA reads TGTGCCAGCAGTTTATATCGGACGGGGGGTTTCTACGAGCAGTACTTC. Residues: CASSLYRTGGFYEQYF. The chain recombines TRBV27 with TRBJ2-7; 7 bases map to TRBD2. This CDR3 region has 16 residues. V gave up 1 base and J gave up 3 bases; unmatched junction bases: 9. CDR1 and CDR2 from the germline V gene are MNHEY and SMNVEV (reference sequence).

V usage is TRBV12-1 and J usage is TRBJ2-1. TRBV12-1 is listed as a pseudogene. This CDR3 has 16 residues. The CDR3 protein is CASSFEGPSARNEQFF. CDR3 sequence (DNA): TGTGCCAGCAGCTTTGAGGGCCCTAGTGCCCGTAATGAGCAGTTCTTC.